What follows are 32 T cell receptor beta chains derived from one specimen sequenced in a study of blood T cell repertoires in COVID-19. The assay was immunoSEQ multiplex PCR, and TCRdb's table has in-frame clones only and misses some. This sample carries 490,000 or so clones, about 85% of them seen once, and the ten largest clones take 7% to 10%. Sequenced input: PBMCs or T cells enriched from blood (not recorded which). Receptor source: a woman aged 60-70 years who had recovered from COVID-19.

This clone was seen once. The rearrangement links TRBV5-4 to TRBJ2-7; 7 positions agree with TRBD1. The CDR3 is made up of 13 amino acids. The V gene end was trimmed by 4 bases and the J gene end by 4 bases; junction bases not matched to a gene: 5. CDR1 is SGHNT, CDR2 YYREEE, per germline (reference sequence). As DNA, the CDR3 is TGTGCCAGCAGCCCTAACAGGGGTTACGAGCAGTACTTC. Protein: CASSPNRGYEQYF. The full variable domain, completed using reference TRBV5-4 and TRBJ2-7, is ETGVTQSPTHLIKTRGQQVTLRCSSQSGHNTVSWYQQALGQGPQFIFQYYREEENGRGNFPPRFSGLQFPNYSSELNVNALELDDSALYLCASSPNRGYEQYFGPGTRLTVT.

The chain is built from TRBV30 and TRBJ2-3, with D perhaps TRBD2 (7 bases). The length of the CDR3 is 19 residues. Trimming took 1 base from V and 1 from J, leaving 24 bases between them. The V gene's germline CDR1 is GTSNPN and CDR2 SVGIG (reference sequence). Written as DNA, the CDR3 is TGTGCCTGGAGTGGACTCTCTTTGAGGGGGGGTGAGGGCACAGATACGCAGTATTTT. It codes for CAWSGLSLRGGEGTDTQYF.

The chain recombines TRBV5-8 with TRBJ2-6; D gene unclear. The V end lost 4 bases, the J end lost 0 bases, and 14 bases lay between the germline ends. The CDR3 is 17 residues long. Germline CDR1 SGHTS, CDR2 YDEGEE. The CDR3 is CASSGGQVLSGANVLTF. CDR3 sequence (DNA): TGTGCCAGCAGCGGTGGGCAGGTTCTCTCTGGGGCCAACGTCCTGACTTTC.

This chain connects TRBV25-1 to TRBJ1-3; possibly TRBD1 for D (5 bases). Germline V lookup: CDR1 MGHDK, CDR2 SYGVNS. The CDR3 has 14 residues. Trimming took 7 bases from V and 0 from J, leaving 10 bases between them. The CDR3 region is CASTVGGSGNTIYF. The CDR3 DNA follows: TGTGCCAGCACCGTGGGGGGCTCTGGAAACACCATATATTTT.

The chain carries TRBV4-1 and TRBJ2-6; the D gene is possibly TRBD2 (6 bases). Trimming left V 10 bases short and J 0 bases short, with 10 bases between. Germline V lookup: CDR1 MGHRA, CDR2 YSYEKL. CDR3 length: 14 residues. CDR3 in DNA: TGCGCCACCTCGCGGGACTCTGGGGCCAACGTCCTGACTTTC. Its protein is CATSRDSGANVLTF.

The chain carries TRBV2 and TRBJ2-1, with TRBD1 matching over 8 bases. With 3 bases clipped from V and 2 bases from J, the junction kept 3 bases outside the gene matches. The germline CDR1 and CDR2 sequences are SNHLY and FYNNEI. The CDR3 runs 15 residues. The CDR3 reads CASSDQGATYNEQFF. DNA of the CDR3: TGTGCCAGCAGTGATCAGGGGGCAACCTACAATGAGCAGTTCTTC.

The chain carries TRBV18 and TRBJ1-3; D remains ambiguous. The germline V and J ends were trimmed by 2 bases and 0 bases, with 11 bases remaining between them. Germline CDR1 and CDR2: KGHSH and LQKENI. The CDR3 totals 16 residues. The CDR3: CASSPITVLSGNTIYF. CDR3 DNA: TGTGCCAGCTCACCAATAACAGTCCTCTCTGGAAACACCATATATTTT.

The chain has TRBV13 and TRBJ2-3; D gene unclear. The V end lost 5 bases, the J end lost 0 bases, and 6 bases lay between the germline ends. The CDR3 extends over 13 amino acids. Germline V gene lookup returns CDR1 PRHDT and CDR2 FYEKMQ (reference sequence). The CDR3 is CASSPTSTDTQYF. The CDR3 DNA reads as TGTGCCAGCAGCCCCACTAGCACAGATACGCAGTATTTT.

This clone was detected only a few times. The gene calls are TRBV2 and TRBJ1-6, with a weak D call TRBD1 (5 bases). The CDR3 has 14 amino acids. Germline assignment: CDR1 SNHLY and CDR2 FYNNEI. V gave up 6 bases and J gave up 7 bases, with 13 bases separating them. For the CDR3, the DNA is TGTGCCAGCAGATTGAACAGGCCGAATTCACCCCTCCACTTT. It specifies CASRLNRPNSPLHF. Filled out from reference TRBV2 and TRBJ1-6, the complete variable domain reads EPEVTQTPSHQVTQMGQEVILRCVPISNHLYFYWYRQILGQKVEFLVSFYNNEISEKSEIFDDQFSVERPDGSNFTLKIRSTKLEDSAMYFCASRLNRPNSPLHFGNGTRLTVT.

This clone came up a few times. The chain employs TRBV2 and TRBJ1-4, with D possibly being TRBD1 (6 bases). The CDR3 spans 14 residues. The V gene's germline CDR1 is SNHLY and CDR2 FYNNEI. V was clipped by 6 bases and J by 3 bases, with 11 bases between them. The CDR3 region is CASRAGVPNEKLFF. As DNA, the CDR3 is TGTGCCAGCAGGGCAGGGGTCCCTAATGAAAAACTGTTTTTT.

This chain joins TRBV27 and TRBJ2-5; 7 positions agree with TRBD1. The CDR3 has 16 residues. Germline V lookup: CDR1 MNHEY, CDR2 SMNVEV (reference sequence). Trimming at V came to 6 bases and at J to 3 bases, leaving 13 bases not matched to a gene. The CDR3 sequence is CASSDIQGRRKETQYF. In DNA form, the CDR3 reads TGTGCCAGCAGCGACATACAGGGGAGACGAAAAGAGACCCAGTACTTC.

This chain links TRBV5-1 with TRBJ2-1; the match to TRBD2 covers 14 bases. The ends lost 5 bases at V and 6 bases at J; junction bases unmatched: 4. The CDR3 covers 15 residues. The germline CDR1 and CDR2 sequences are SGHRS and YFSETQ. For the CDR3, the DNA is TGCGCCAGCAGGACTAGCGGGGGGGCGGTCAATGAGCAGTTCTTC. It yields the protein CASRTSGGAVNEQFF.

The chain joins TRBV29-1 to TRBJ1-2; the D gene is possibly TRBD1 (6 bases). V lost 0 bases, J lost 4 bases, and 15 bases lay in between. Germline CDR1 and CDR2: SQVTM and ANQGSEA. The CDR3 length is 15 residues. The CDR3 protein is CSVEDQQGMVYGYTF. The CDR3 DNA sequence: TGCAGCGTTGAAGATCAGCAGGGGATGGTCTATGGCTACACCTTC.

The rearrangement links TRBV10-3 to TRBJ1-5, with a weak D call TRBD1 (6 bases). V was pared by 3 bases and J by 0 bases, with 15 bases between. Germline lookup yields CDR1 ENHRY and CDR2 SYGVKD. This CDR3 spans 17 amino acids. CDR3 sequence: CAISDPTGWYSNQPQHF. The CDR3 DNA follows: TGTGCCATCAGTGACCCTACAGGGTGGTATAGCAATCAGCCCCAGCATTTT.

This rearrangement joins TRBV5-1 to TRBJ2-1, with 11 bases fitting TRBD2. In germline, CDR1 is SGHRS, CDR2 YFSETQ. J gave up 0 bases and V 0 bases, and 5 bases lay outside the gene matches. This CDR3 has 18 amino acids. The CDR3 sequence is CASSLATSGGSSYNEQFF. Written as DNA, the CDR3 is TGCGCCAGCAGCTTGGCAACTAGCGGGGGAAGCTCCTACAATGAGCAGTTCTTC.

CDR3 amino acids: CASRGGGSIRGKLFF. CDR3 sequence (DNA): TGTGCCAGCAGGGGTGGGGGCAGCATTCGAGGAAAACTGTTTTTT. The chain couples TRBV14 to TRBJ1-4; weak D call: TRBD1 (6 bases). The CDR3 spans 15 residues. Looked up from germline, CDR1 is SGHDN and CDR2 is FVKESK. V dropped 6 bases and J dropped 10 bases, with 21 bases sitting between them.

The V gene is TRBV2, the J gene TRBJ2-5; perhaps TRBD2 as D (6 bases). Trimming left V 5 bases short and J 2 bases short, with 9 bases between. This CDR3 is built from 13 residues. Germline V gene sequence: CDR1 SNHLY, CDR2 FYNNEI. This CDR3 reads CASSKGLQETQYF. Here the CDR3 DNA reads TGTGCCAGCAGTAAGGGACTTCAAGAGACCCAGTACTTC. The entire variable domain, with the rest obtained from reference TRBV2 and TRBJ2-5, is as follows: EPEVTQTPSHQVTQMGQEVILRCVPISNHLYFYWYRQILGQKVEFLVSFYNNEISEKSEIFDDQFSVERPDGSNFTLKIRSTKLEDSAMYFCASSKGLQETQYFGPGTRLLVL.

The chain employs TRBV2 and TRBJ1-6; 9 positions match TRBD1. Germline CDR1 SNHLY, CDR2 FYNNEI. V was pared by 5 bases and J by 6 bases, with 5 bases of the junction left unmatched. CDR3 length: 15 amino acids. CDR3: CASSRETGGNSPLHF. The CDR3 DNA reads TGTGCCAGCAGTAGGGAGACAGGGGGTAATTCACCCCTCCACTTT.

The chain links TRBV2 to TRBJ1-4; TRBD1 matches 9 bases. The ends lost 6 bases at V and 0 bases at J; junction bases unmatched: 2. The CDR3 extends over 15 amino acids. Germline V gene data show CDR1 as SNHLY and CDR2 as FYNNEI. The chain's CDR3 is CASRTGGTTNEKLFF. In DNA form, the CDR3 reads TGTGCCAGCAGAACAGGGGGCACAACTAATGAAAAACTGTTTTTT.

There are a few counts of this clone. The chain joins TRBV6-5 to TRBJ1-2; tentative D call: TRBD1 (6 bases). CDR1 is MNHEY, CDR2 SVGAGI, per germline. The CDR3 loop spans 13 amino acids. Trimming shortened V by 6 bases and J by 4 bases, and 12 bases separated the two germline ends. CDR3 sequence: CASRQGLSYGYTF. DNA of the CDR3: TGTGCCAGCAGACAGGGTCTGAGCTATGGCTACACCTTC.

The gene calls are TRBV6-4 and TRBJ2-6, with TRBD1 identical over 9 bases. V lost 0 bases, J lost 3 bases, and 3 bases stayed unmatched. CDR1 and CDR2 (germline): MRHNA, SNTAGT. CDR3 length: 17 residues. The CDR3 nucleotides read TGTGCCAGCAGTGACTCAAACAGGGGGCTTGGGGCCAACGTCCTGACTTTC. Amino acids: CASSDSNRGLGANVLTF.

This clone was seen just once. The chain has TRBV28 and TRBJ1-2; D remains ambiguous. Trimming cost V 2 bases and J 6 bases, with 7 bases left between them. The CDR3 spans 12 residues. CDR1 and CDR2 from the germline V gene are MDHEN and SYDVKM. CDR3 amino acids: CASSLITDGYTF. DNA for the CDR3: TGTGCCAGCAGTTTAATAACGGATGGCTACACCTTC.

This clone has just a few counts. The chain recombines TRBV29-1 with TRBJ2-3, with a weak D call TRBD2 (5 bases). This CDR3 spans 13 amino acids. Germline CDR1 and CDR2: SQVTM and ANQGSEA. CDR3 residues: CGYRGWYTDTQYF. CDR3 sequence (DNA): TGCGGCTACCGGGGTTGGTACACAGATACGCAGTATTTT.

The chain uses TRBV2 and TRBJ1-2; TRBD1 matches 7 bases. CDR1 SNHLY and CDR2 FYNNEI come from the germline V gene. The V gene end was trimmed by 8 bases and the J gene end by 2 bases; junction bases not matched to a gene: 5. The CDR3 is made up of 13 amino acids. CDR3 in amino acids: CASSTRGNYGYTF. Here the CDR3 DNA reads TGTGCCAGCTCCACCAGGGGGAACTATGGCTACACCTTC.

The CDR3 DNA reads TGTGCCACCAGTCGAAGGGGTACGCAGTATTTT. It translates to CATSRRGTQYF. The chain links TRBV24-1 to TRBJ2-3; tentative D call: TRBD1 (5 bases). The CDR3 has 11 amino acids. V dropped 6 bases and J dropped 8 bases, with 8 bases sitting between them. Germline-derived CDR1 and CDR2 are KGHDR and SFDVKD.

DNA for the CDR3: TGCGCCAGCAGTCAATCGGACAGGGACCTCTCTGGGGCCAACGTCCTGACTTTC. This gives the protein CASSQSDRDLSGANVLTF. The J gene is TRBJ2-6, the V gene TRBV23-1; 8 positions match TRBD1. Being an ORF, TRBV23-1 has a function that is uncertain. This CDR3 has 18 residues. Germline trimming cut 0 bases from V and 0 bases from J; bases unmatched to any gene: 4.

This clone was counted a single time. The V gene is TRBV2, the J gene TRBJ2-5, with 7 positions matching TRBD1. Germline CDR1 and CDR2: SNHLY and FYNNEI. V was pared by 6 bases and J by 2 bases, with 3 bases of the junction left unmatched. The CDR3 extends over 13 amino acids. The CDR3 spells CASRGQYQETQYF. The CDR3, as DNA: TGTGCCAGCAGGGGACAGTATCAAGAGACCCAGTACTTC.

This chain joins TRBV4-1 and TRBJ2-4, with 10 nucleotides matching TRBD2. CDR3 size: 17 residues. The J segment lost 5 bases and the V segment lost 0 bases, leaving 7 bases of the junction unmatched. Germline V gene lookup returns CDR1 MGHRA and CDR2 YSYEKL. CDR3 residues: CASSQDGTSGTQNIQYF. CDR3 sequence (DNA): TGCGCCAGCAGCCAAGATGGAACTAGCGGGACTCAAAACATTCAGTACTTC.

The V and J genes are TRBV5-1 and TRBJ1-1; 9 positions match TRBD1. Germline-derived CDR1 and CDR2 are SGHRS and YFSETQ. After removal of 3 bases from V and 5 bases from J, the junction contained 11 bases not matched to a gene. CDR3 length equals 16 residues. For the CDR3, the DNA is TGCGCCAGCAGCTCCGCCGAGGGACAGGGCTGGACTGAAGCTTTCTTT. Translating gives CASSSAEGQGWTEAFF.

The chain carries TRBV7-2 and TRBJ2-3, with D tentatively TRBD2 (6 bases). The CDR3 has 14 amino acids. Between the trimmed V and J ends, which lost 2 bases and 1 base, there was a span of 7 bases. Germline CDR1 reads SGHTA; CDR2 reads FQGNSA. Written as DNA, the CDR3 is TGTGCCAGCAGCTTAAGACTAGGCACAGATACGCAGTATTTT. Translation gives CASSLRLGTDTQYF.

The CDR3 here is CASSLTSGNTGELFF. The DNA for the CDR3 is TGCGCCAGCAGCTTGACTAGCGGGAACACCGGGGAGCTGTTTTTT. The J gene is TRBJ2-2, the V gene TRBV5-1; 8 bases align to TRBD2. The V gene end was trimmed by 1 base and the J gene end by 1 base; junction bases not matched to a gene: 0. The CDR3 is made up of 15 amino acids. Germline V gene sequence: CDR1 SGHRS, CDR2 YFSETQ.

J is TRBJ2-6 and V is TRBV4-1; 7 nucleotides agree with TRBD1. This CDR3 comprises 19 residues. The J segment lost 4 bases and the V segment lost 1 base, leaving 13 bases of the junction unmatched. Germline loops: CDR1 MGHRA, CDR2 YSYEKL. DNA of the CDR3: TGCGCCAGCAGCCAAGTGTCGTCGGTTACAGGGGCCGGGGCCAACGTCCTGACTTTC. Encoded protein: CASSQVSSVTGAGANVLTF.